These T cell receptor beta chains were read from a single sample in a study of blood T cell repertoires in COVID-19. Assay used: immunoSEQ multiplex PCR; TCRdb lists only in-frame clones, some missing. Among about 150,000 clones listed, around 90% were seen once. The sequencing input was peripheral blood. All receptors derive from a man in his fifties or sixties with acute or convalescent COVID-19. CDR3s include the opening cysteine and the closing phenylalanine or tryptophan. The D gene is left open where the match is weak. Rows give clone size only sometimes, using once, few, many, or a class for an expanded clone.

abundance	d_gene	v_gene	j_gene	CDR3nt	CDR3aa
.	.	TRBV30	TRBJ2-3	TGTGCCTGGAGTGACGGAGGGATAACAGATACGCAGTATTTT	CAWSDGGITDTQYF
.	.	TRBV6-2/TRBV6-3	TRBJ1-5	TGTGCCAGCAGTTACTCCAGGGATAGCAATCAGCCCCAGCATTTT	CASSYSRDSNQPQHF
.	TRBD2	TRBV28	TRBJ2-5	TGTGCCAGCAGTTCCGGACTAGCGGGGCAAGAGACCCAGTACTTC	CASSSGLAGQETQYF
.	.	TRBV18	TRBJ1-2	TGTGCCAGCTCACGGCAGGATCTCTATGGCTACACCTTC	CASSRQDLYGYTF
once	.	TRBV19	TRBJ1-3	TGTGCCAGTAGTATAGGGACTACTGGAAACACCATATATTTT	CASSIGTTGNTIYF
.	.	TRBV10-3	TRBJ2-5	TGTGCCATCAGTGAGGCAGGTATGGCGACCCAGTACTTC	CAISEAGMATQYF
.	TRBD1	TRBV30	TRBJ2-7	TGTGCCTGGAGTGTCCCACAGGGGGCAAGCTACGAGCAGTACTTC	CAWSVPQGASYEQYF
.	TRBD1	TRBV28	TRBJ1-6	TGTGCCAGCAGACCGGGACAGGTTAATTTTCGCCTCCACTTT	CASRPGQVNFRLHF
.	TRBD1	TRBV6-6	TRBJ1-5	TGTGCCAGCAGTCCGGGACAGGGGGTTTCGGGCAATCAGCCCCAGCATTTT	CASSPGQGVSGNQPQHF
.	.	TRBV9	TRBJ2-3	TGTGCCAGCAGCGTAGGGGGGCCAGATACGCAGTATTTT	CASSVGGPDTQYF
.	TRBD1	TRBV7-9	TRBJ2-6	TGTGCCAGCCAGAGAGGGACAGTGGCCTCTGGGGCCAACGTCCTGACTTTC	CASQRGTVASGANVLTF
.	.	TRBV28	TRBJ1-5	TGTGCCAGCAGTCCGGGTTGGGGACTCGGGTCGACGGATCAGCCCCAGCATTTT	CASSPGWGLGSTDQPQHF
.	.	TRBV5-1	TRBJ1-1	TGCGCCAGCAAAATTACTTCTGGGAGTACTGAAGCTTTCTTT	CASKITSGSTEAFF
.	.	TRBV7-9	TRBJ1-1	TGTGCCAGCAGCTTCGAGTACACTGAAGCTTTCTTT	CASSFEYTEAFF
.	.	TRBV6-2/TRBV6-3	TRBJ1-6	TGTGCCAGCAGTTCGTACAGGGCTAATTCACCCCTCCACTTT	CASSSYRANSPLHF
.	TRBD2	TRBV3-1/TRBV3-2	TRBJ2-7	TGTGCCAGCAGCCAAGATCAGGGTAGCGGGACCTACGAGCAGTACTTC	CASSQDQGSGTYEQYF
.	TRBD2	TRBV4-2	TRBJ2-1	TGTGCCAGCAGCCAAGATGGGACTAGCGGGGGTTACAATGAGCAGTTCTTC	CASSQDGTSGGYNEQFF
.	TRBD1	TRBV10-3	TRBJ1-4	TGTGCCACGAAAGAGACAGGGGGTCGTGAAAAACTGTTTTTT	CATKETGGREKLFF
.	.	TRBV3-1/TRBV3-2	TRBJ2-1	TGTGCCAGCAGGCACCCTAATGGCAATGAGCAGTTCTTC	CASRHPNGNEQFF
.	.	TRBV3-1/TRBV3-2	TRBJ2-1	TGTGCCAGCAGCCTCCAGACAGTAGGGTTGGCGACTGAGCAGTTCTTC	CASSLQTVGLATEQFF
.	TRBD1	TRBV10-1	TRBJ2-1	TGCGCCAGCAGTGAGTCGACCGGCCTAGGGGGCACCAATGAGCAGTTCTTC	CASSESTGLGGTNEQFF
.	.	TRBV6-4	TRBJ1-4	TGTGCCAGCAGTTCGCGGGGTAAGTATCGGGATGAAAAACTGTTTTTT	CASSSRGKYRDEKLFF
.	.	TRBV19	TRBJ1-1	TGTGCCAGTAGTAGAATGGCTACTGAAGCTTTCTTT	CASSRMATEAFF
.	.	TRBV28	TRBJ2-3	TGTGCCAGCAGGCCGGGACAACAGAGGGCGGATACGCAGTATTTT	CASRPGQQRADTQYF
.	.	TRBV12-3/TRBV12-4	TRBJ1-3	TGTGCCAGCAGCCGAGGGTCTGGAAACACCATATATTTT	CASSRGSGNTIYF
.	.	TRBV19	TRBJ2-2	TGTGCCAGTAGTATCCGGGCCGGGGAGCTGTTTTTT	CASSIRAGELFF
.	.	TRBV4-3	TRBJ1-1	TGCGCCAGCAGCCAAGACTATAGCAACACTGAAGCTTTCTTT	CASSQDYSNTEAFF
.	TRBD1	TRBV7-2	TRBJ2-3	TGTGCCAGCAGCTTAGGACTGGGACAGGGCACAGATACGCAGTATTTT	CASSLGLGQGTDTQYF
.	TRBD1	TRBV7-2	TRBJ1-5	TGTGCCAGCAGCTCTGACAGGGGCGGTCAGCCCCAGCATTTT	CASSSDRGGQPQHF
.	TRBD2	TRBV9	TRBJ2-3	TGTGCCAGCAGCGTACGTAGCGGGGCAGGCACAGATACGCAGTATTTT	CASSVRSGAGTDTQYF
.	.	TRBV4-3	TRBJ1-1	TGCGCCAGCAGCCCAGGGGTCTACACTGAAGCTTTCTTT	CASSPGVYTEAFF
.	.	TRBV19	TRBJ1-5	TGTGCCAGTAGTATCGGGGGGCGAGAACAGCCCCAGCATTTT	CASSIGGREQPQHF
.	.	TRBV6-1	TRBJ2-2	TGTGCCAGCAGTGAAACCAGGGCTACCGGGGAGCTGTTTTTT	CASSETRATGELFF
once	.	TRBV7-9	TRBJ2-6	TGTGCCAGCAGCCCGAAGGGAGGGGGAAGTGGGGCCAACGTCCTGACTTTC	CASSPKGGGSGANVLTF
.	.	TRBV30	TRBJ2-1	TGTGCCTGGAGTGTGCCGACTCTGGTACGATCCTCGTACAATGAGCAGTTCTTC	CAWSVPTLVRSSYNEQFF
.	TRBD2	TRBV28	TRBJ2-1	TGTGCCACCCAACCGAGCGGGAGGGCCAGTGAGCAGTTCTTC	CATQPSGRASEQFF
.	TRBD1	TRBV30	TRBJ1-1	TGTGCCTGGAGTAAGACAGGGTTGAACACTGAAGCTTTCTTT	CAWSKTGLNTEAFF
.	.	TRBV19	TRBJ1-5	TGTGCCAGTAGTATAGTGTCAGGGAATCAGCCCCAGCATTTT	CASSIVSGNQPQHF
.	TRBD1	TRBV5-1	TRBJ1-2	TGCGCCAGCAGCTTGGCAGGGGGCCGGAGCCCTCCTGGCTACACCTTC	CASSLAGGRSPPGYTF
.	.	TRBV7-2	TRBJ1-2	TGTGCCAGCAGCCAAGACAGGCGGTATGGCTACACCTTC	CASSQDRRYGYTF
.	TRBD1	TRBV19	TRBJ2-3	TGTGCCAGTAGGGACGGACAGGCTAGCACAGATACGCAGTATTTT	CASRDGQASTDTQYF
once	TRBD1	TRBV27	TRBJ1-2	TGTGCCAGCAGTTTTCATCAGGGGGCAAGGAACTATGGCTACACCTTC	CASSFHQGARNYGYTF
.	.	TRBV19	TRBJ2-5	TGTGCCAGTAGTAACAGGGCCCAGGCTAGCGGAGCTCAAGAGACCCAGTACTTC	CASSNRAQASGAQETQYF